What follows describes a single TCR beta chain. The record originates from a study of blood T cell repertoires in COVID-19. Study overall: The United States, Italy and Spain were the sources of the acute and convalescent COVID-19 samples. Nucleic acid was either cDNA or gDNA, and it came from T cells, B-cell-depleted T cells, or PBMCs.

Study processing details: Scientists estimated how many nucleated cells there were by amplifying reference gene primers. Clones were sequenced by immunoSEQ multiplex PCR, and TCRdb holds only the in-frame ones, with some missing. D and trimming come from the DNA, and the V and J calls and clone size come from that table. The sample consists of over 90,000 clones, over 75% of them appearing once. Germline CDR1 and CDR2: SGHTA and FQGNSA. V gave up 3 bases and J gave up 2 bases, with 13 bases separating them. The CDR3 is 15 residues long. The source material was peripheral blood. The gene calls are TRBV7-2 and TRBJ1-2; D might be TRBD1 (6 bases). The receptor comes from a human donor in a cohort sampled during active or convalescent COVID-19. The CDR3: CASSLTGLFNYGYTF. The CDR3 nucleotides read TGTGCCAGCAGCTTGACAGGCCTCTTCAACTATGGCTACACCTTC.